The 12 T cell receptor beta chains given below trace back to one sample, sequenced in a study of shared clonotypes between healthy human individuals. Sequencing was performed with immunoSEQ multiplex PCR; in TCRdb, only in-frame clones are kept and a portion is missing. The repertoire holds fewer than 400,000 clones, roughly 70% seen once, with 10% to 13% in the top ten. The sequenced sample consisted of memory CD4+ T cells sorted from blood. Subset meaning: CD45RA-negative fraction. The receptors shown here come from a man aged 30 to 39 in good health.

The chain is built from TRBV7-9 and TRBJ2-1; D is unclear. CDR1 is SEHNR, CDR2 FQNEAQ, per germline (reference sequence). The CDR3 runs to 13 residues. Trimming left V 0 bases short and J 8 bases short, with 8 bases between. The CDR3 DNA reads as TGTGCCAGCAGCTTAGCGTACACGGATGAGCAGTTCTTC. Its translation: CASSLAYTDEQFF.

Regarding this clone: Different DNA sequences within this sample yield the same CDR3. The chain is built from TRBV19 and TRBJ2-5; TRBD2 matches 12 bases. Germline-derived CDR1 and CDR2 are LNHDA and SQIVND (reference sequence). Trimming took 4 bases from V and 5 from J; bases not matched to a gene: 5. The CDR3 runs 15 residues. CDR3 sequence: CASSTGLAGTETQYF. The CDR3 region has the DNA TGTGCCAGTAGTACCGGACTAGCGGGAACGGAGACCCAGTACTTC.

The CDR3 DNA reads as TGTGCCAGCAGTTTGCGGACAGGGTACACTGAAGCTTTCTTT. Its translation is CASSLRTGYTEAFF. The chain combines TRBV27 with TRBJ1-1; 8 bases agree with TRBD1. J was trimmed by 3 bases and V by 3 bases; bases with no gene match: 3. CDR1 and CDR2 from the germline V gene are MNHEY and SMNVEV (reference sequence). There are 14 residues in the CDR3.

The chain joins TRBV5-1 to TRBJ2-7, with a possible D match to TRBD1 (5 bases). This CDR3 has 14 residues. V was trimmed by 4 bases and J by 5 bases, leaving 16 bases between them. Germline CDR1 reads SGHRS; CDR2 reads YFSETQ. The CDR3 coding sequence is TGCGCCAGCAGCCGAGTGGGGCAGACCGACGAGCAGTACTTC. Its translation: CASSRVGQTDEQYF.

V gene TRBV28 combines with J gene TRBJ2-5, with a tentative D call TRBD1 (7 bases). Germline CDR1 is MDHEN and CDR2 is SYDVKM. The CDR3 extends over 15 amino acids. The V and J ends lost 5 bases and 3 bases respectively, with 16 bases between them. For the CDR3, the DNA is TGTGCCAGCAGTCCTAGACAGGGAGGTAAAGAGACCCAGTACTTC. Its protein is CASSPRQGGKETQYF.

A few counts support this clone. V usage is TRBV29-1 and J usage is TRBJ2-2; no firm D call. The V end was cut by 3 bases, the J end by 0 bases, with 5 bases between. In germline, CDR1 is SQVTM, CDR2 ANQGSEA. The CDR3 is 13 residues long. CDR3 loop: CSVDSSNTGELFF. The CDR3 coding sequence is TGCAGCGTTGACAGTTCGAACACCGGGGAGCTGTTTTTT.

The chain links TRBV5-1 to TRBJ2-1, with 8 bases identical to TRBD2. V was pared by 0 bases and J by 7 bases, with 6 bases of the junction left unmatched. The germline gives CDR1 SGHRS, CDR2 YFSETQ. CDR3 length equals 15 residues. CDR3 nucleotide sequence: TGCGCCAGCAGCTTGGCGCCTAGCGGGCTTAATGAGCAGTTCTTC. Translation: CASSLAPSGLNEQFF.

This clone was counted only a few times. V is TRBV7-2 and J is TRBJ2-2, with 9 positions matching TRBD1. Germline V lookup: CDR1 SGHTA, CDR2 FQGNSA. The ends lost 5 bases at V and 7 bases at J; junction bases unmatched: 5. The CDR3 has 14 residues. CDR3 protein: CASSAGQGYGELFF. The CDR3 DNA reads TGTGCCAGCAGCGCAGGACAGGGGTACGGGGAGCTGTTTTTT.

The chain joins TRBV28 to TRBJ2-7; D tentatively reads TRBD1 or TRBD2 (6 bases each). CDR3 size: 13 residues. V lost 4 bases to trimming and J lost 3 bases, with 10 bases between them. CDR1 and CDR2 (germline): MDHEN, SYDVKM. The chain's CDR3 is CASSSGADYEQYF. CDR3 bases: TGTGCCAGCAGTTCGGGGGCAGACTACGAGCAGTACTTC.

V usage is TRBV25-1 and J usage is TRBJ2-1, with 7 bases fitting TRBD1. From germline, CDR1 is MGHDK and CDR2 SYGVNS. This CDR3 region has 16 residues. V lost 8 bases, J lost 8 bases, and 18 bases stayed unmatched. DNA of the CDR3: TGTGCCAGCCGGTCCCCCCGACAGGGCCGAAGGGATGAGCAGTTCTTC. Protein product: CASRSPRQGRRDEQFF.

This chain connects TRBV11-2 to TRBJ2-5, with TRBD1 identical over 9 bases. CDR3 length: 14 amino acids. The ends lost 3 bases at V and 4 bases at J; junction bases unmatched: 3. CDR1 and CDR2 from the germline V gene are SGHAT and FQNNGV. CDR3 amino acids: CASSFGQGTETQYF. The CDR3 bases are TGTGCCAGCAGCTTTGGACAGGGGACAGAGACCCAGTACTTC.

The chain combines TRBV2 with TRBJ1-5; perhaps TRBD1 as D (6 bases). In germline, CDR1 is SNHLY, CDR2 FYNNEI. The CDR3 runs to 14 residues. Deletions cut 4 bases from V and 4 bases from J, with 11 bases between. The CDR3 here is CASSGGQSNQPQHF. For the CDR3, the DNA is TGTGCCAGCAGTGGTGGACAGTCGAATCAGCCCCAGCATTTT.